This entry lists 18 T cell receptor beta chains sequenced from one sample in a study of T cells in localized non-small cell lung cancer. TCRdb's copy holds only in-frame clones and misses some; the assay was immunoSEQ multiplex PCR. The top ten clones hold about a tenth of a sample with approximately 80,000 clones, around 81% of them seen once. The source material was peripheral blood, sampled before any cancer treatment. These receptors were taken from a female donor of 60 years or more with stage I lung adenocarcinoma.

This clone was observed once. This sequence joins TRBV7-8 and TRBJ2-2; D may be TRBD2 (5 bases). V dropped 3 bases and J dropped 0 bases, with 11 bases sitting between them. This CDR3 is built from 16 residues. The germline V gene has CDR1 SGHVS and CDR2 FQNEAQ. CDR3 loop: CASSLLRVANTGELFF. The CDR3 coding sequence is TGTGCCAGCAGCTTGTTGCGGGTCGCGAACACCGGGGAGCTGTTTTTT.

V usage is TRBV28 and J usage is TRBJ1-2, with D possibly matching TRBD1 (6 bases). Trimming stripped 6 bases from V and 7 bases from J, with 24 bases between. This CDR3 is built from 16 residues. Germline assignment: CDR1 MDHEN and CDR2 SYDVKM. The CDR3: CASSRTNPTGRRGYTF. In nucleotides, the CDR3 is TGTGCCAGCAGCCGAACCAACCCGACAGGACGTCGTGGCTACACCTTC.

This chain connects TRBV7-9 to TRBJ2-2; D possibly corresponds to TRBD1 (5 bases). V lost 3 bases and J 2 bases, leaving 13 bases between the germline ends. This CDR3 is 16 amino acids long. CDR1 and CDR2 (germline): SEHNR, FQNEAQ (reference sequence). CDR3 residues: CASSFPNRINTGELFF. For the CDR3, the DNA is TGTGCCAGCAGCTTCCCCAACAGGATTAACACCGGGGAGCTGTTTTTT.

The chain is built from TRBV7-3 and TRBJ2-1; 10 bases match TRBD2. The trim removed 4 bases at V and 2 bases at J, leaving 2 bases unmatched. Germline V gene lookup returns CDR1 SGHTA and CDR2 FQGTGA. CDR3 length equals 15 residues. The CDR3 loop reads CASSSLAGAYNEQFF. The CDR3, as DNA: TGTGCCAGCAGCTCCCTAGCGGGGGCCTACAATGAGCAGTTCTTC.

The CDR3 protein is CASSSIGETEAFF. CDR3 nucleotide sequence: TGTGCCAGCAGCTCGATTGGGGAGACTGAAGCTTTCTTT. The rearrangement joins TRBV7-3 to TRBJ1-1; D not resolved. The CDR3 loop spans 13 amino acids. Germline V gene lookup returns CDR1 SGHTA and CDR2 FQGTGA. V was trimmed by 4 bases and J by 5 bases, leaving 11 bases between them.

This chain links TRBV5-1 with TRBJ2-3; D may be TRBD2 (7 bases). Germline CDR1 and CDR2: SGHRS and YFSETQ. The germline V and J ends were trimmed by 2 bases and 3 bases, with 16 bases remaining between them. CDR3 size: 16 residues. In nucleotides, the CDR3 is TGCGCCAGCAGCTTAGGGGGAGGGCCAGGAACAGATACGCAGTATTTT. Protein: CASSLGGGPGTDTQYF.

This chain connects TRBV5-8 to TRBJ2-7; D assignment may be TRBD1 or TRBD2 (6 bases each). Germline V gene sequence: CDR1 SGHTS, CDR2 YDEGEE. This CDR3 is 16 amino acids long. The ends were cut back, 4 bases at V and 5 bases at J, with 22 bases in the middle. The CDR3 DNA reads as TGTGCCAGCAGCCCGGGGGTGGCAGGGGATTACCACGAGCAGTACTTC. As protein: CASSPGVAGDYHEQYF.

This clone was picked up one time. The chain uses TRBV14 and TRBJ2-7, with a tentative D call TRBD2 (6 bases). Per germline, CDR1 SGHDN and CDR2 FVKESK. The CDR3 sequence is 13 residues long. The CDR3 region is CASRRDPFYEQYF. In DNA form, the CDR3 reads TGTGCTTCACGGAGGGACCCTTTCTACGAGCAGTACTTC.

This chain links TRBV27 with TRBJ2-5; D is unclear. Trimming took off 5 bases at V and 4 bases at J, with 14 bases between the two ends. In germline, CDR1 is MNHEY, CDR2 SMNVEV (reference sequence). The CDR3 length is 14 residues. CDR3 in DNA: TGTGCCAGCAGTACCGCCTTCTGGCGAGAGACCCAGTACTTC. Protein: CASSTAFWRETQYF.

This sequence joins TRBV5-1 and TRBJ2-2, with 10 bases lining up with TRBD2. Germline assignment: CDR1 SGHRS and CDR2 YFSETQ. V lost 4 bases and J lost 6; bases outside the gene matches: 6. The CDR3 loop spans 15 amino acids. The CDR3 protein is CASSEAGGQAGELFF. The DNA of the CDR3 is TGCGCCAGCAGCGAAGCGGGAGGGCAGGCCGGGGAGCTGTTTTTT.

The J gene is TRBJ1-2, the V gene TRBV28; 11 positions agree with TRBD1. CDR3 length: 16 residues. After removal of 4 bases from V and 4 bases from J, the junction contained 8 bases not matched to a gene. Germline V CDR1 and CDR2: MDHEN, SYDVKM. In DNA form, the CDR3 reads TGTGCCAGCAGTTCCTCCGGGACAGGGGGAATCTATGGCTACACCTTC. It codes for CASSSSGTGGIYGYTF.

The chain employs TRBV27 and TRBJ2-5; a weak D match, TRBD2 (6 bases). Trimming took 0 bases from V and 0 from J, leaving 8 bases between them. The germline V gene has CDR1 MNHEY and CDR2 SMNVEV (reference sequence). This CDR3 region has 15 residues. CDR3 protein: CASSLSGGYQETQYF. The DNA for the CDR3 is TGTGCCAGCAGTTTATCTGGGGGGTACCAAGAGACCCAGTACTTC.

This sequence joins TRBV5-4 and TRBJ2-1; 8 nucleotides agree with TRBD2. The junction had 5 bases not matched to a gene; V was cut back by 4 bases and J by 8 bases. In germline, CDR1 is SGHNT, CDR2 YYREEE (reference sequence). This CDR3 is 13 amino acids long. For the CDR3, the DNA is TGTGCCAGCAGCCACCTCGGGGGGGATGAGCAGTTCTTC. It translates to CASSHLGGDEQFF.

This chain connects TRBV19 to TRBJ2-7, with 7 bases fitting TRBD1. CDR3 size: 15 residues. Germline assignment: CDR1 LNHDA and CDR2 SQIVND (reference sequence). V was clipped by 5 bases and J by 1 base; unmatched bases: 8. CDR3 in DNA: TGTGCCAGTAGTGCGATGACAGGGAAGTCCTACGAGCAGTACTTC. The encoded protein is CASSAMTGKSYEQYF.

The chain couples TRBV27 to TRBJ1-2; possible D gene TRBD1, 6 bases. CDR1 and CDR2 from the germline V gene are MNHEY and SMNVEV (reference sequence). The CDR3 spans 13 residues. V gave up 4 bases and J gave up 5 bases, with 11 bases separating them. The CDR3, as DNA: TGTGCCAGCAGTTCTCAGGGGAAGTATGGCTACACCTTC. It codes for CASSSQGKYGYTF.

The chain has TRBV9 and TRBJ1-1, with a possible D match to TRBD1 (6 bases). The V end lost 0 bases, the J end lost 7 bases, and 16 bases lay between the germline ends. CDR3 length: 15 amino acids. Germline values: CDR1 SGDLS, CDR2 YYNGEE. CDR3: CASSVVAQGLDEAFF. CDR3 DNA: TGTGCCAGCAGCGTAGTTGCACAGGGTCTAGATGAAGCTTTCTTT.

This clone was counted once. The genes are TRBV29-1 and TRBJ2-5; 9 bases are shared with TRBD1. There are 12 residues in the CDR3. The V gene end was trimmed by 4 bases and the J gene end by 6 bases; junction bases not matched to a gene: 3. The germline CDR1 and CDR2 sequences are SQVTM and ANQGSEA. In DNA, the CDR3 is TGCAGCGTTGGACAGGGGGTACAGACCCAGTACTTC. Its translation is CSVGQGVQTQYF.

The rearrangement links TRBV11-2 to TRBJ1-6; D ambiguous. The CDR3 loop spans 15 amino acids. The V and J ends lost 2 bases and 7 bases respectively, with 12 bases between them. Germline CDR1 and CDR2: SGHAT and FQNNGV. CDR3 nucleotides: TGTGCCAGCAGCTTAAGGCCAGCGGGGAATTCACCCCTCCACTTT. Protein: CASSLRPAGNSPLHF.